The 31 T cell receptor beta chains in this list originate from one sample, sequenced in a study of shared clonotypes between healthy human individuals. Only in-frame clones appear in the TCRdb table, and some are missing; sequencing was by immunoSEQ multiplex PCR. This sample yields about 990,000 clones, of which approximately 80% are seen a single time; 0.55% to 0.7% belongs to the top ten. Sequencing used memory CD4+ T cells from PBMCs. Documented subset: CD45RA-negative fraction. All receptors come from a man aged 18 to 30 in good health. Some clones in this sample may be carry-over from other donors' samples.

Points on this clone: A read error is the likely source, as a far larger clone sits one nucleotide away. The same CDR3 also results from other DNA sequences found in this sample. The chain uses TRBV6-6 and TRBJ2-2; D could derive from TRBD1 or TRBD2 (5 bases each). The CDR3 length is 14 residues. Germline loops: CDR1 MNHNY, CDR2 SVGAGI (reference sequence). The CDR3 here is CASRSGTDTGELFF. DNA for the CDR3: TGTGCCAGCAGGTCAGGGACGGACACTGGGGAGCTGTTTTTT.

The CDR3: CASRGTGGTGELFF. In nucleotides, the CDR3 is TGTGCCAGCAGGGGGACGGGAGGGACCGGGGAGCTGTTTTTT. The rearrangement links TRBV28 to TRBJ2-2, with 8 bases fitting TRBD2. CDR1 is MDHEN, CDR2 SYDVKM, per germline. The CDR3 consists of 14 residues. J lost 5 bases, V lost 6 bases, and 5 bases had no gene match.

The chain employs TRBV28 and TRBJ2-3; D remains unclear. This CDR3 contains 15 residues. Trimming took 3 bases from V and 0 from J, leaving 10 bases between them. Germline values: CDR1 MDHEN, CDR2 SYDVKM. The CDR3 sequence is CASSFIASSTDTQYF. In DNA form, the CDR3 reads TGTGCCAGCAGTTTCATCGCTTCTAGCACAGATACGCAGTATTTT.

The CDR3 protein is CASWSGRADNEQFF. The DNA of the CDR3 is TGCGCCAGCTGGAGCGGGAGAGCTGACAATGAGCAGTTCTTC. V gene TRBV5-1 combines with J gene TRBJ2-1; the match to TRBD2 covers 8 bases. Germline values: CDR1 SGHRS, CDR2 YFSETQ. V shed 7 bases and J 5 bases; nucleotides not matched to a gene: 8. The CDR3 is 14 amino acids.

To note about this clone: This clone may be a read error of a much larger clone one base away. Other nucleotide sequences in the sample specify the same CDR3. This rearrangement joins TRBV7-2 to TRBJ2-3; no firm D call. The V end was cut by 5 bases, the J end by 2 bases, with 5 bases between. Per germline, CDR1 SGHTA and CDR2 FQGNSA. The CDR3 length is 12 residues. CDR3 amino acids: CASSPSTDTQYF. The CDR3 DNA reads TGTGCCAGCAGCCCCTCCACAGATACGCAGTATTTT.

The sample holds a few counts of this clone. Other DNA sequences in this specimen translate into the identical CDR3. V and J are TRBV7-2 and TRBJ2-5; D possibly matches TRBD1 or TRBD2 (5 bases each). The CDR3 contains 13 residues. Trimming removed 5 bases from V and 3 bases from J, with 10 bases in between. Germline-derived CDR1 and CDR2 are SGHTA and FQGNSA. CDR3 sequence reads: CASSPGPKETQYF. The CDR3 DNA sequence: TGTGCCAGCAGCCCGGGACCGAAAGAGACCCAGTACTTC.

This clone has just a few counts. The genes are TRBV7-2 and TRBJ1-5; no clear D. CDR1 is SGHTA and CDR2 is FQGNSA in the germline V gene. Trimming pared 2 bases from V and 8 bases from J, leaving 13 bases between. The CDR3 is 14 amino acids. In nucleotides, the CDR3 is TGTGCCAGCAGCTTAAGACATCATATCGAGCCCCAGCATTTT. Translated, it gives CASSLRHHIEPQHF.

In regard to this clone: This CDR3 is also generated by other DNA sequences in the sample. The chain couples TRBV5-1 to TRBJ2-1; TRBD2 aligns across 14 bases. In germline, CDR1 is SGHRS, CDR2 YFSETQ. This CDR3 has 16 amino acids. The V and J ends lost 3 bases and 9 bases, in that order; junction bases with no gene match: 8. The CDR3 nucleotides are TGCGCCAGCAGCTCGCGACTAGCGGGAGGGCCCTCTGAGCAGTTCTTC. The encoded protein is CASSSRLAGGPSEQFF.

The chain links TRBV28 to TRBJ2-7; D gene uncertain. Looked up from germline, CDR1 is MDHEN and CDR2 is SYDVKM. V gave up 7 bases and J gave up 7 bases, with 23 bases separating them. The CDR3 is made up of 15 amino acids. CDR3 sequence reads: CASTPPGYTKEEQYF. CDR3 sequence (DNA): TGTGCCAGCACCCCCCCGGGCTACACTAAGGAAGAGCAGTACTTC. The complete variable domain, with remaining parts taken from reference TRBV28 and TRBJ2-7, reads DVKVTQSSRYLVKRTGEKVFLECVQDMDHENMFWYRQDPGLGLRLIYFSYDVKMKEKGDIPEGYSVSREKKERFSLILESASTNQTSMYLCASTPPGYTKEEQYFGPGTRLTVT.

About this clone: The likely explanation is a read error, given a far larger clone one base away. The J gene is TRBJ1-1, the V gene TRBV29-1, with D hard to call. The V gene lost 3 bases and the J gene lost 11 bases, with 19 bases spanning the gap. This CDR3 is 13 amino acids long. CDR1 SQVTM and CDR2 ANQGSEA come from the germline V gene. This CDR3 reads CSVDGSLTLVAFF. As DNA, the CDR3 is TGCAGCGTTGATGGGTCCCTGACCCTAGTTGCTTTCTTT.

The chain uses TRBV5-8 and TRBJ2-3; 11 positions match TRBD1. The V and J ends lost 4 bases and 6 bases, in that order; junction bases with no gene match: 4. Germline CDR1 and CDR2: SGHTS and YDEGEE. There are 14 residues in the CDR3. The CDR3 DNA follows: TGTGCCAGCAGCGCGGGACAGGGGGGCGATACGCAGTATTTT. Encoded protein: CASSAGQGGDTQYF.

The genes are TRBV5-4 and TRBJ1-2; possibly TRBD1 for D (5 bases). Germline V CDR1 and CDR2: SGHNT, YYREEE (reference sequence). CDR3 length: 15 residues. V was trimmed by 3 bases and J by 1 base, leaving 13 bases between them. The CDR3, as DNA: TGTGCCAGCAGCTCAGCCCGGACACTTAACTATGGCTACACCTTC. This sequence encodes CASSSARTLNYGYTF.

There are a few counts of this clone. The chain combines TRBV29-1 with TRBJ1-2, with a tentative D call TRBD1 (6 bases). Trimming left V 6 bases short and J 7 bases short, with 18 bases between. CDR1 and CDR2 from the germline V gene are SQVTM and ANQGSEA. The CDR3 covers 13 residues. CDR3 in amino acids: CSVLWGPRAGYTF. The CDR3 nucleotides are TGCAGCGTCCTTTGGGGGCCTCGGGCTGGCTACACCTTC.

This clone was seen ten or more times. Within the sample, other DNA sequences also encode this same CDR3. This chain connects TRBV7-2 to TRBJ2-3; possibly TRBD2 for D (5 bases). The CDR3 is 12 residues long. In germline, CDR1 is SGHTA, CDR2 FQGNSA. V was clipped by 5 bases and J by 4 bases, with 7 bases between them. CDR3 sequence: CASSPGADTQYF. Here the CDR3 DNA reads TGTGCCAGCAGCCCCGGGGCAGATACGCAGTATTTT.

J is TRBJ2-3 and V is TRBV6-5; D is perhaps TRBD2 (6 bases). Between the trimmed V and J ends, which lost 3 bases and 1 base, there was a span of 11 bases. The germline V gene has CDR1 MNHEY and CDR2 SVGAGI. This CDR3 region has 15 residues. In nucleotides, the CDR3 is TGTGCCAGCAGTTATACTAGCTTGGGCACAGATACGCAGTATTTT. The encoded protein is CASSYTSLGTDTQYF.

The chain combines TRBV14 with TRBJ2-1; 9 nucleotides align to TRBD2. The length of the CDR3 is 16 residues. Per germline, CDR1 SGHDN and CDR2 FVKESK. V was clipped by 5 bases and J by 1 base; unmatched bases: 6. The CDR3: CASSALAGTSYNEQFF. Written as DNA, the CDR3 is TGTGCCAGCAGCGCACTAGCGGGTACGTCCTACAATGAGCAGTTCTTC.

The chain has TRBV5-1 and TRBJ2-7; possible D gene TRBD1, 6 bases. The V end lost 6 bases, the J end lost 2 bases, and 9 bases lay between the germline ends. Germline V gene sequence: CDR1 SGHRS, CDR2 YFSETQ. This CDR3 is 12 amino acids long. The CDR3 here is CASTGDPYEQYF. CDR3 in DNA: TGCGCCAGCACAGGGGACCCCTACGAGCAGTACTTC.

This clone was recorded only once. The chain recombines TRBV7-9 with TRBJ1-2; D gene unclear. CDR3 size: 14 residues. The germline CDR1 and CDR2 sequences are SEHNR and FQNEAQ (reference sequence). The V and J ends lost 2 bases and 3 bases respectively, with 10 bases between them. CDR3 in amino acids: CASSLSAGDYGYTF. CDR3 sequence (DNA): TGTGCCAGCAGCTTATCGGCTGGGGACTATGGCTACACCTTC.

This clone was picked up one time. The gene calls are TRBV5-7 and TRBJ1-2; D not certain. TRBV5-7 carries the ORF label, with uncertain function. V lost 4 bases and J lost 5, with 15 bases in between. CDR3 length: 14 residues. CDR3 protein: CASSPLESGYGYTF. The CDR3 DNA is TGTGCCAGCAGCCCGTTGGAATCCGGTTATGGCTACACCTTC.

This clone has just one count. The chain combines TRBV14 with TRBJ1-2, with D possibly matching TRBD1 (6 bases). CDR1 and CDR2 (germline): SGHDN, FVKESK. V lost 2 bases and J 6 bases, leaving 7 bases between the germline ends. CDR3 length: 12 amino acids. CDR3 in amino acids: CASSQRGHGYTF. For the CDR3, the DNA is TGTGCCAGCAGCCAACGGGGGCATGGCTACACCTTC.

CDR3 DNA: TGCAGCGAACGACGGGGTAGCGGGAGCCCTGCAGATACGCAGTATTTT. Encoded protein: CSERRGSGSPADTQYF. The V gene is TRBV29-1, the J gene TRBJ2-3; TRBD2 matches 9 bases. From germline, CDR1 is SQVTM and CDR2 ANQGSEA. Germline trimming cut 7 bases from V and 4 bases from J; bases unmatched to any gene: 15. The CDR3 has 16 residues.

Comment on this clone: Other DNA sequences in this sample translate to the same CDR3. The DNA of the CDR3 is TGTGCCAGTAGTATTGGGCAGGGGTACACTGAAGCTTTCTTT. The encoded protein is CASSIGQGYTEAFF. V gene TRBV19 combines with J gene TRBJ1-1, with TRBD1 as a possible D gene (6 bases). The CDR3 runs to 14 residues. The germline V gene has CDR1 LNHDA and CDR2 SQIVND (reference sequence). Trimming took off 3 bases at V and 3 bases at J, with 11 bases between the two ends. Full variable domain (missing parts from reference TRBV19 and TRBJ1-1): DGGITQSPKYLFRKEGQNVTLSCEQNLNHDAMYWYRQDPGQGLRLIYYSQIVNDFQKGDIAEGYSVSREKKESFPLTVTSAQKNPTAFYLCASSIGQGYTEAFFGQGTRLTVV.

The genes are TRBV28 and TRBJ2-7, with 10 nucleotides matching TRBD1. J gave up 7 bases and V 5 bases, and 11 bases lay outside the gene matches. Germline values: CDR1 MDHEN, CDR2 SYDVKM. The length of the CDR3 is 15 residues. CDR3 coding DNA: TGTGCCAGCAGTCCTAGTGGGACAGGGGTGGGGGAGCAGTACTTC. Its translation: CASSPSGTGVGEQYF.

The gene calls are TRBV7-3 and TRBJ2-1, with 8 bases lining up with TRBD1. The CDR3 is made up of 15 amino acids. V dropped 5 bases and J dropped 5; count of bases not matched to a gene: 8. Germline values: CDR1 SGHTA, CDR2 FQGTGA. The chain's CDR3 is CASSRTGGRNNEQFF. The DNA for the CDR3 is TGTGCCAGCAGCCGAACAGGGGGACGGAACAATGAGCAGTTCTTC. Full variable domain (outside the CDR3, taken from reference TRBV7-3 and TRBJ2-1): GAGVSQTPSNKVTEKGKYVELRCDPISGHTALYWYRQSLGQGPEFLIYFQGTGAADDSGLPNDRFFAVRPEGSVSTLKIQRTERGDSAVYLCASSRTGGRNNEQFFGPGTRLTVL.

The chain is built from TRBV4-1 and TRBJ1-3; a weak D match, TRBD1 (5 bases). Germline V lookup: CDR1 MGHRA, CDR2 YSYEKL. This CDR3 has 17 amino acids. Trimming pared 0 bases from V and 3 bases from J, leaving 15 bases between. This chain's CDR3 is CASSQDPQGTVGNTIYF. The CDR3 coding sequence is TGCGCCAGCAGCCAAGATCCGCAGGGTACAGTTGGAAACACCATATATTTT.

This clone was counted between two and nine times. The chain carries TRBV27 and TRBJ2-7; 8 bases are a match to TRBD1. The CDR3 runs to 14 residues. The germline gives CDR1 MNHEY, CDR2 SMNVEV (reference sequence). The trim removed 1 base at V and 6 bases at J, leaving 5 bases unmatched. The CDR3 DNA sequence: TGTGCCAGCAGTTTATTCCGGGGACAGGCCGAGCAGTACTTC. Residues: CASSLFRGQAEQYF.

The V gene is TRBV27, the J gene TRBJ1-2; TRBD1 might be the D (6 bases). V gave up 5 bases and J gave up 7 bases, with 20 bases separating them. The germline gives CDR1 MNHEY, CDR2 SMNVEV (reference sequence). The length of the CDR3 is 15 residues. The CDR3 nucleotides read TGTGCCAGCAGTCCCACCGGGGGGCGCTTGGGTGGCTACACCTTC. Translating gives CASSPTGGRLGGYTF.

The CDR3 sequence: CASSSGLGRYNEQFF. For the CDR3, the DNA is TGTGCCAGCAGTTCGGGACTGGGGAGGTACAATGAGCAGTTCTTC. The chain joins TRBV28 to TRBJ2-1; D might be TRBD2 (6 bases). The CDR3 covers 15 residues. V gave up 4 bases and J gave up 4 bases, with 14 bases separating them. Germline CDR1 is MDHEN and CDR2 is SYDVKM.

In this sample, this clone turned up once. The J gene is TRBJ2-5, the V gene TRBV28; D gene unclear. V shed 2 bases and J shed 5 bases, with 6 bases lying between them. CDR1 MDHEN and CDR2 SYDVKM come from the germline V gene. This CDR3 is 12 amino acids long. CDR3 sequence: CASSLQAETQYF. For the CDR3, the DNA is TGTGCCAGCAGTTTACAGGCGGAGACCCAGTACTTC.

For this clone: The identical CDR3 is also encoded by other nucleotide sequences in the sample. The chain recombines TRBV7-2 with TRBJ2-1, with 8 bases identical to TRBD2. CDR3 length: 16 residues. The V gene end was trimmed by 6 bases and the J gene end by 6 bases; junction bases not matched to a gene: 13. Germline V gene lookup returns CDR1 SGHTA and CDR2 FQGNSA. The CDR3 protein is CASSPSGVLAGNEQFF. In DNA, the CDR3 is TGTGCCAGCAGTCCTAGTGGCGTGCTAGCGGGCAATGAGCAGTTCTTC.

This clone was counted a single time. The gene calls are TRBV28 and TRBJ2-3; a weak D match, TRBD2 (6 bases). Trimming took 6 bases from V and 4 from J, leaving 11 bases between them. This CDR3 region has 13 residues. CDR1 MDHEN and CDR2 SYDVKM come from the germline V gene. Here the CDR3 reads CASRRGKADTQYF. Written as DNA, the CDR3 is TGTGCCAGCAGGCGCGGGAAGGCAGATACGCAGTATTTT.